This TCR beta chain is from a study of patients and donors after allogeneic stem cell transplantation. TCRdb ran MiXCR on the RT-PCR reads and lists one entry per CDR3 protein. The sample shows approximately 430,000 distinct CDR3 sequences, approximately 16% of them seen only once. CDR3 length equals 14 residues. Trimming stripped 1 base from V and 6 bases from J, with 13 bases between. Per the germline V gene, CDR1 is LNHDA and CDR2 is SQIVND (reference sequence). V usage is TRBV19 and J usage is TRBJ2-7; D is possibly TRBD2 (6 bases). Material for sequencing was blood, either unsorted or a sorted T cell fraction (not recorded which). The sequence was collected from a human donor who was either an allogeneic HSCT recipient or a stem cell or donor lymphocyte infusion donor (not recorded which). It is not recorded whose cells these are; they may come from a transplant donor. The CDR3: CASSIGASGSEQYF. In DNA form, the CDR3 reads TGTGCCAGTAGTATAGGAGCCAGCGGGTCCGAGCAGTACTTC.